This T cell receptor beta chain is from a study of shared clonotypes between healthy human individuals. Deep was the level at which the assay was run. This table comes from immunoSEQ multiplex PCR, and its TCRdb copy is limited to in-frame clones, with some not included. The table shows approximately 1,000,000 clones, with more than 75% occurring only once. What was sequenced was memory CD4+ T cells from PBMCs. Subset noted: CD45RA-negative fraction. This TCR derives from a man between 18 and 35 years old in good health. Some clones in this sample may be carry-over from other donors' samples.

Here the CDR3 DNA reads TGTGCCAGCAGCCCCGGGGGTACTGAAAAACTGTTTTTT. As protein: CASSPGGTEKLFF. The chain combines TRBV5-5 with TRBJ1-4; a possible D gene is TRBD1 (5 bases). Trimming took 4 bases from V and 7 from J, leaving 11 bases between them. Germline lookup yields CDR1 SGHKS and CDR2 YYEKEE (reference sequence). The CDR3 has 13 amino acids. Full variable domain (remainder filled in from reference TRBV5-5 and TRBJ1-4): DAGVTQSPTHLIKTRGQQVTLRCSPISGHKSVSWYQQVLGQGPQFIFQYYEKEERGRGNFPDRFSARQFPNYSSELNVNALLLGDSALYLCASSPGGTEKLFFGSGTQLSVL.